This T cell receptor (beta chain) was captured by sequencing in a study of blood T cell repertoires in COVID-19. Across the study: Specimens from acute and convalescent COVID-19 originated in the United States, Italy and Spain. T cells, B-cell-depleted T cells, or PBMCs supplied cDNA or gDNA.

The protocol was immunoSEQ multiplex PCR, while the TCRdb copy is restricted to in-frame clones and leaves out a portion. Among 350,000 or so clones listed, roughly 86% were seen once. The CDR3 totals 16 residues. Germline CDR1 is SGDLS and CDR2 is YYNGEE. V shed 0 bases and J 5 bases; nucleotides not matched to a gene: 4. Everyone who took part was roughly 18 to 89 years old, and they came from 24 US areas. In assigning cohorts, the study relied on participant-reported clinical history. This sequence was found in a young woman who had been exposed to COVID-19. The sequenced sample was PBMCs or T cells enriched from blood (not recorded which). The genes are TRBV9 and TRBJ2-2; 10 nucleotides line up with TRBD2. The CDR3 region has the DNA TGTGCCAGCAGCGTAGCTAGCGGGAGTTGGACCGGGGAGCTGTTTTTT. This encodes CASSVASGSWTGELFF.